Given below is one T cell receptor (beta chain) in context. No antigen is known for it. CDR1 and CDR2 from the germline V gene are SGDLS and YYNGEE. J gave up 3 bases and V 4 bases, and 6 bases lay outside the gene matches. The CDR3 has 15 amino acids. The sample comes from a study of cytomegalovirus exposure and HLA in healthy donors. The study's findings and limits: Donors belonging to an Asian-associated ancestry cluster reportedly showed fewer N-insertions in productive TCRs than the approximately 690-donor mean, according to what a later analysis found.

The PCR made use of 60 Vbeta and 13 Jbeta primers. The table came from immunoSEQ multiplex PCR; TCRdb's copy has only in-frame clones and leaves some out. The top ten hold just under 3% of the sample, which has about 200,000 clones, 60% to 80% seen once. This receptor was obtained from a woman in her twenties or thirties in good health and CMV-seronegative. The sequenced sample consisted of PBMCs. The rearrangement links TRBV9 to TRBJ2-1; 8 bases are a match to TRBD2. The chain's CDR3 is CASSFSGGIYNEQFF. As DNA, the CDR3 is TGTGCCAGCAGCTTCAGCGGGGGAATCTACAATGAGCAGTTCTTC.